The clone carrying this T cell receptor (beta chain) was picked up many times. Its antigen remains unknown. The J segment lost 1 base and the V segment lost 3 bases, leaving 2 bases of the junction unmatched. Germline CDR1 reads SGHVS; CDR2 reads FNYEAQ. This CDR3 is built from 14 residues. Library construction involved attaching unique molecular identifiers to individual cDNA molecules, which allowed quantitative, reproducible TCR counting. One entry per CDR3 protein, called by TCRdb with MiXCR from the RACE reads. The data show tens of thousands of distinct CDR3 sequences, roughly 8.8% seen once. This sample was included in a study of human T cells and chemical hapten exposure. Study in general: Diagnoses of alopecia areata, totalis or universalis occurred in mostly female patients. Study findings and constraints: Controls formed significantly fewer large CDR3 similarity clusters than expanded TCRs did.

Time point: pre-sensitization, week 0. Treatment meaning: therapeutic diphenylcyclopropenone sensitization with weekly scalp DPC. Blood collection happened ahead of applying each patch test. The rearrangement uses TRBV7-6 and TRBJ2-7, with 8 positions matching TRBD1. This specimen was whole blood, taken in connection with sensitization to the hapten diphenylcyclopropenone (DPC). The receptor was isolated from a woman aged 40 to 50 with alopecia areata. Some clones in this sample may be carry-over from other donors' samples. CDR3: CASSLDRVSYEQYF. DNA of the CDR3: TGTGCCAGCAGCTTGGACAGGGTGTCCTACGAGCAGTACTTC.